Given below is one T cell receptor (beta chain) in context. This sample stems from a study of blood T cell repertoires in COVID-19. For the study at large: The origin of the acute and convalescent COVID-19 samples was the United States, Italy and Spain. From T cells, B-cell-depleted T cells, or PBMCs came the material, which was cDNA or gDNA.

As originally analysed: The authors estimated nucleated cell counts from reference gene primer amplification. Libraries were prepared by immunoSEQ multiplex PCR; TCRdb keeps only in-frame clonotypes and omits some of them. V and J calls and clone size are given by that table; D and trimming were obtained from the DNA. Of about 200,000 clones listed, 85% were seen once; the top ten hold roughly 4.5%. The junction had 3 bases not matched to a gene; V was cut back by 6 bases and J by 0 bases. Germline CDR1 reads LNHDA; CDR2 reads SQIVND (reference sequence). The CDR3 has 16 residues. This chain joins TRBV19 and TRBJ2-1, with 12 bases lining up with TRBD2. Sequencing was performed on peripheral blood. The TCR comes from a woman older than 75 with acute or convalescent COVID-19. The CDR3 nucleotides are TGTGCCAGTAGACAGACTAGCGGGAGCTCCTACAATGAGCAGTTCTTC. Encoded protein: CASRQTSGSSYNEQFF.